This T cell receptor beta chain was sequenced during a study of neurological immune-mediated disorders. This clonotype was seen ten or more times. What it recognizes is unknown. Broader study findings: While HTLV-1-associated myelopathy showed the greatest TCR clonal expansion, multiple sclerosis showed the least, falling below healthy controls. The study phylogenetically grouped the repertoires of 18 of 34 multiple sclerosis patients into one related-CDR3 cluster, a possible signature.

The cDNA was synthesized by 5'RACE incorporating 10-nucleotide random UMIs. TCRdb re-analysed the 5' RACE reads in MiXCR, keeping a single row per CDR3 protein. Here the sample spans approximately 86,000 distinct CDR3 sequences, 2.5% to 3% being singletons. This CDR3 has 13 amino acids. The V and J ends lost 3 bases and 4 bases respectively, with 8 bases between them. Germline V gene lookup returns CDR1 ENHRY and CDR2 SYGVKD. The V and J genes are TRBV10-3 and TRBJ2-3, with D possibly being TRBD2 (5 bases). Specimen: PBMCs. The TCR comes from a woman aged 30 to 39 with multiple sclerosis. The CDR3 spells CAISEGLSDTQYF. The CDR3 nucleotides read TGTGCCATCAGTGAAGGACTCTCAGATACGCAGTATTTT.